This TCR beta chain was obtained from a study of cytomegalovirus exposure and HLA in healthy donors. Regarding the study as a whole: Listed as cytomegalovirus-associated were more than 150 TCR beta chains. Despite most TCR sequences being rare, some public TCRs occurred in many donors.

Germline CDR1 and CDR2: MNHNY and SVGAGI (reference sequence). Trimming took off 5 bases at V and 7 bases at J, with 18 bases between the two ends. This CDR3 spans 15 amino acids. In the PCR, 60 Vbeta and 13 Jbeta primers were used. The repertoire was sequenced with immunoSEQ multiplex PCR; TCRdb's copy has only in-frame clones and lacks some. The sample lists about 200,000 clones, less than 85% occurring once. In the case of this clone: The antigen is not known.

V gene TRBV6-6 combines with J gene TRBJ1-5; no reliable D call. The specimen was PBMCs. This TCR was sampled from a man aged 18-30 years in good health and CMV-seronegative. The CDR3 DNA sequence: TGTGCCAGCAGTCGCGGGCCCGTAGGGCTACAGCCCCAGCATTTT. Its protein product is CASSRGPVGLQPQHF.